Below are 26 T cell receptor beta chains sequenced from a single sample in a study of cytomegalovirus exposure and HLA in healthy donors. In the PCR, 60 Vbeta and 13 Jbeta primers were used. Profiling relied on immunoSEQ multiplex PCR, and the TCRdb table lists in-frame clones only, not all of them. The sample has about 160,000 clones, 75% to 90% seen once; the top ten hold around 4.1%. The specimen was PBMCs. The origin of the receptors is a woman aged 45-59 years in good health and CMV-seropositive.

The chain is built from TRBV11-2 and TRBJ1-2; 8 nucleotides agree with TRBD1. The CDR3 runs 13 residues. J lost 8 bases, V lost 0 bases, and 2 bases had no gene match. Germline values: CDR1 SGHAT, CDR2 FQNNGV. The CDR3 loop is CASSLEQGGGYTF. In nucleotides, the CDR3 is TGTGCCAGCAGCTTAGAACAGGGGGGAGGCTACACCTTC.

This sequence joins TRBV19 and TRBJ2-4; 10 bases fit TRBD1. V dropped 1 base and J dropped 3; count of bases not matched to a gene: 3. CDR1 LNHDA and CDR2 SQIVND come from the germline V gene (reference sequence). The CDR3 has 16 amino acids. The CDR3 loop is CASSIGQGADKNIQYF. The DNA for the CDR3 is TGTGCCAGTAGTATAGGACAGGGGGCCGACAAAAACATTCAGTACTTC.

The chain carries TRBV5-6 and TRBJ1-1, with TRBD1 matching 7 bases. Germline CDR1 and CDR2: SGHDT and YYEEEE. J gave up 3 bases and V 2 bases, and 10 bases lay outside the gene matches. The CDR3 contains 16 residues. The CDR3 sequence: CASSLDATGLYTEAFF. CDR3 bases: TGTGCCAGCAGCTTAGACGCGACAGGGTTGTACACTGAAGCTTTCTTT.

The gene calls are TRBV28 and TRBJ1-5, with TRBD1 identical over 8 bases. The V segment lost 6 bases and the J segment 5 bases; nucleotides outside the gene matches: 6. Germline values: CDR1 MDHEN, CDR2 SYDVKM. This CDR3 has 14 amino acids. The CDR3, as DNA: TGTGCCAGCAGGGGGGGACAGGTCCATCAGCCCCAGCATTTT. Protein: CASRGGQVHQPQHF.

This clone was seen a single time. This sequence joins TRBV9 and TRBJ2-5, with a tentative D call TRBD2 (5 bases). This CDR3 region has 16 residues. V was clipped by 0 bases and J by 3 bases, with 15 bases between them. CDR1 and CDR2 (germline): SGDLS, YYNGEE. CDR3 coding DNA: TGTGCCAGCAGCGTAGCCCCGAGGGCTGACGAAGAGACCCAGTACTTC. Protein product: CASSVAPRADEETQYF.

The genes are TRBV5-1 and TRBJ1-3, with 9 nucleotides matching TRBD1. The CDR3 loop spans 15 amino acids. The trim removed 7 bases at V and 4 bases at J, leaving 9 bases unmatched. CDR1 and CDR2 (germline): SGHRS, YFSETQ. CDR3 amino acids: CASSRDRDKGNTIYF. CDR3 nucleotides: TGCGCCAGCTCCCGGGACAGGGATAAAGGAAACACCATATATTTT.

This clone was observed once. The gene calls are TRBV5-1 and TRBJ1-2, with a possible D match to TRBD1 (5 bases). This CDR3 region has 13 residues. Germline CDR1 is SGHRS and CDR2 is YFSETQ. V lost 4 bases to trimming and J lost 4 bases, with 11 bases between them. The CDR3 DNA is TGCGCCAGCAGCGCTCGACAGTTCTATGGCTACACCTTC. It yields the protein CASSARQFYGYTF.

The chain joins TRBV7-9 to TRBJ1-6; TRBD1 agrees at 7 bases. V shed 0 bases, J shed 5 bases, and the junction held 7 bases outside the gene matches. The CDR3 extends over 17 amino acids. The germline gives CDR1 SEHNR, CDR2 FQNEAQ (reference sequence). This CDR3 reads CASSLAPGTVNNSPLHF. CDR3 DNA sequence: TGTGCCAGCAGCTTAGCCCCCGGGACAGTGAATAATTCACCCCTCCACTTT.

The chain couples TRBV4-3 to TRBJ1-1; D ambiguous. Germline values: CDR1 LGHNA, CDR2 YSLEER. With 0 bases removed from V and 7 bases from J, the gap between germline ends came to 9 bases. The CDR3 spans 13 residues. The CDR3 region is CASSQESKLEAFF. As DNA, the CDR3 is TGCGCCAGCAGCCAAGAGTCAAAGCTTGAAGCTTTCTTT.

This chain links TRBV29-1 with TRBJ2-5; 9 bases agree with TRBD1. Germline CDR1 SQVTM, CDR2 ANQGSEA. The CDR3 runs 13 residues. J lost 8 bases, V lost 3 bases, and 7 bases had no gene match. The chain's CDR3 is CSVEDRGGRTQYF. Here the CDR3 DNA reads TGCAGCGTTGAGGACAGGGGCGGCAGAACCCAGTACTTC.

The chain joins TRBV6-4 to TRBJ1-1; D is uncertain. The germline V gene has CDR1 MRHNA and CDR2 SNTAGT. This CDR3 has 14 amino acids. V was trimmed by 6 bases and J by 5 bases, leaving 16 bases between them. The CDR3 DNA follows: TGTGCCAGCAGGGAGGACGGGATGTTGACTGAAGCTTTCTTT. It translates to CASREDGMLTEAFF.

This clone was counted a single time. V is TRBV7-2 and J is TRBJ1-2; D gene uncertain. There are 16 residues in the CDR3. In germline, CDR1 is SGHTA, CDR2 FQGNSA. Trimming removed 4 bases at V and 1 base at J, with 16 bases between. The CDR3 reads CASSSPEPERNYGYTF. As DNA, the CDR3 is TGTGCCAGCAGCTCCCCCGAGCCAGAGCGTAACTATGGCTACACCTTC.

This clone was recorded a few times. V gene TRBV5-4 combines with J gene TRBJ1-1; tentative D call: TRBD1 (6 bases). CDR3 length equals 14 residues. Germline-derived CDR1 and CDR2 are SGHNT and YYREEE (reference sequence). V shed 4 bases and J shed 2 bases, with 12 bases lying between them. The CDR3 region has the DNA TGTGCCAGCAGCCCGGACAGATACAACACTGAAGCTTTCTTT. Its translation is CASSPDRYNTEAFF.

This clone appeared once. The sample has other DNA sequences that encode this CDR3 too. The rearrangement joins TRBV20-1 to TRBJ2-7, with no clear D. CDR1 is DFQATT, CDR2 SNEGSKA, per germline (reference sequence). CDR3 size: 11 residues. V dropped 1 base and J dropped 7 bases, with 8 bases sitting between them. The CDR3 sequence is CSARGLDEQYF. The CDR3 nucleotides are TGCAGTGCTAGAGGGCTTGATGAGCAGTACTTC.

The V gene is TRBV7-3, the J gene TRBJ2-2; 7 bases agree with TRBD1. V lost 5 bases, J lost 11 bases, and 8 bases stayed unmatched. Germline V CDR1 and CDR2: SGHTA, FQGTGA. The CDR3 spans 13 residues. The CDR3 loop is CASSMTDRAELFF. CDR3 bases: TGTGCCAGCAGCATGACTGACAGGGCTGAGCTGTTTTTT.

This rearrangement joins TRBV10-2 to TRBJ2-5, with 13 bases lining up with TRBD2. With V trimmed by 5 bases and J by 4 bases, 13 bases remained unmatched. Germline CDR1 is WSHSY and CDR2 is SAAADI. This CDR3 is 18 amino acids long. The CDR3 DNA is TGCGCCAGCAGTCGAGGACTAGCGGGGGACCTCGACCCAGAGACCCAGTACTTC. Translation gives CASSRGLAGDLDPETQYF.

The chain recombines TRBV10-3 with TRBJ2-6; 12 nucleotides match TRBD2. The CDR3 consists of 19 residues. With 10 bases clipped from V and 0 bases from J, the junction kept 13 bases outside the gene matches. CDR1 is ENHRY and CDR2 is SYGVKD in the germline V gene. CDR3 residues: CATLRTSGGLGSGANVLTF. In DNA, the CDR3 is TGTGCCACTCTGCGAACTAGCGGGGGGCTAGGCTCTGGGGCCAACGTCCTGACTTTC.

The chain has TRBV7-2 and TRBJ1-2; TRBD1 is a possible D gene (6 bases). CDR1 and CDR2 from the germline V gene are SGHTA and FQGNSA. V shed 4 bases and J shed 6 bases, with 18 bases lying between them. The CDR3 spans 15 residues. Here the CDR3 DNA reads TGTGCCAGCAGCTCCCTCCGGGGGGCTCCCCATGGCTACACCTTC. Translating gives CASSSLRGAPHGYTF.

The rearrangement uses TRBV4-3 and TRBJ2-2; D perhaps matches TRBD2 (5 bases). CDR3 length: 15 residues. V lost 1 base and J lost 0, with 6 bases in between. CDR1 LGHNA and CDR2 YSLEER come from the germline V gene. CDR3 protein: CASSQASPNTGELFF. Written as DNA, the CDR3 is TGCGCCAGCAGCCAAGCTAGCCCGAACACCGGGGAGCTGTTTTTT.

This sequence joins TRBV29-1 and TRBJ1-1; 9 nucleotides agree with TRBD1. CDR3 size: 13 residues. Germline loops: CDR1 SQVTM, CDR2 ANQGSEA. The V segment lost 6 bases and the J segment 3 bases; nucleotides outside the gene matches: 5. CDR3 coding DNA: TGCAGCGTCGGACAGGGGCTCGACACTGAAGCTTTCTTT. Translation: CSVGQGLDTEAFF.

The chain links TRBV9 to TRBJ2-2, with 16 bases identical to TRBD2. The CDR3 is made up of 18 amino acids. Germline trimming cut 3 bases from V and 2 bases from J; bases unmatched to any gene: 4. From germline, CDR1 is SGDLS and CDR2 YYNGEE. CDR3 DNA sequence: TGTGCCAGCAGCGCTGGGACTAGCGGGAGGGTAAACACCGGGGAGCTGTTTTTT. Amino acids: CASSAGTSGRVNTGELFF.

V and J are TRBV19 and TRBJ2-1; 7 nucleotides line up with TRBD2. Unmatched junction bases numbered 8, after V lost 3 bases and J lost 6 bases. Germline-derived CDR1 and CDR2 are LNHDA and SQIVND (reference sequence). There are 15 residues in the CDR3. The CDR3: CASSIGAGRGNEQFF. The CDR3 DNA reads as TGTGCCAGTAGTATCGGGGCAGGGAGGGGCAATGAGCAGTTCTTC.

This clone was observed once. This chain links TRBV5-1 with TRBJ2-2; no clear D gene. Germline CDR1 is SGHRS and CDR2 is YFSETQ. Trimming pared 0 bases from V and 2 bases from J, leaving 5 bases between. The CDR3 length is 14 residues. The CDR3 bases are TGCGCCAGCAGCTTGGAAGCCAACACCGGGGAGCTGTTTTTT. The encoded protein is CASSLEANTGELFF. The full variable domain, rest sourced from reference TRBV5-1 and TRBJ2-2, is KAGVTQTPRYLIKTRGQQVTLSCSPISGHRSVSWYQQTPGQGLQFLFEYFSETQRNKGNFPGRFSGRQFSNSRSEMNVSTLELGDSALYLCASSLEANTGELFFGEGSRLTVL.

The chain combines TRBV2 with TRBJ2-7; weak D call: TRBD2 (5 bases). This CDR3 comprises 13 residues. CDR1 is SNHLY, CDR2 FYNNEI, per germline. V was shortened by 3 bases and J by 4 bases, with 10 bases between the two germline ends. CDR3 nucleotide sequence: TGTGCCAGCAGTGAGGAGAGGGTTTACGAGCAGTACTTC. Translated, it gives CASSEERVYEQYF.

V usage is TRBV7-2 and J usage is TRBJ2-3; D is undetermined. CDR1 and CDR2 (germline): SGHTA, FQGNSA. V lost 1 base and J lost 4, with 15 bases in between. The CDR3 is 16 amino acids. The CDR3 is CASSLVGGLLADTQYF. CDR3 coding DNA: TGTGCCAGCAGCTTAGTCGGTGGGCTATTGGCAGATACGCAGTATTTT. Together with reference TRBV7-2 and TRBJ2-3, the CDR3 gives the full variable domain: GAGVSQSPSNKVTEKGKDVELRCDPISGHTALYWYRQSLGQGLEFLIYFQGNSAPDKSGLPSDRFSAERTGGSVSTLTIQRTQQEDSAVYLCASSLVGGLLADTQYFGPGTRLTVL.

This clone was seen once. V is TRBV7-8 and J is TRBJ1-3; D remains ambiguous. Germline V gene lookup returns CDR1 SGHVS and CDR2 FQNEAQ. The CDR3 totals 13 residues. The ends were cut back, 5 bases at V and 7 bases at J, with 12 bases in the middle. The CDR3 DNA reads as TGTGCCAGCAGCGCGGGAATTCCGAACACCATATATTTT. Protein product: CASSAGIPNTIYF.